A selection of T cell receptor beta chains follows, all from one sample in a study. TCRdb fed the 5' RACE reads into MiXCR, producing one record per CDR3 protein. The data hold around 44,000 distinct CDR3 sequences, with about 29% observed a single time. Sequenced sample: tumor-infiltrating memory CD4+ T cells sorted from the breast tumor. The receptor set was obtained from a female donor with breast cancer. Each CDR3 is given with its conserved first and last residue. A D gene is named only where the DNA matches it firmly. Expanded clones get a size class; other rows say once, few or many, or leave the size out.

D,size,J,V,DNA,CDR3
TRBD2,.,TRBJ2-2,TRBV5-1,TGCGCCAGCAGCTTGCTAGCGGGACCCACCGGGGAGCTGTTTTTT,CASSLLAGPTGELFF
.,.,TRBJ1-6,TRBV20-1,TGCAGTGCCCCGCCCAAATTCGGCTCGCCCCTCCACTTT,CSAPPKFGSPLHF
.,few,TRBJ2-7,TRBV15,TGTGCCACCAGCAGAGATCGGGTGTCCTACGAGCAGTACTTC,CATSRDRVSYEQYF
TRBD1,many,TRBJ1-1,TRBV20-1,TGCAGTGCTTCCATCCACAGGGGGAACACTGAAGCTTTCTTT,CSASIHRGNTEAFF
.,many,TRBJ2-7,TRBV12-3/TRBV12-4,TGTGCCAGCAGTTTAGGCTGGAAGAGCTCCTACGAGCAGTACTTC,CASSLGWKSSYEQYF
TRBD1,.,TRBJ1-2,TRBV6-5,TGTGCCAGCAGAAGGACAGGGGCGAGCTATGGCTACACCTTC,CASRRTGASYGYTF
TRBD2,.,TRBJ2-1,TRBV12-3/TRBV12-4,TGTGCCAGCAGCCAAGGACTAGCGGGAGGGTTTGGCTCCTACAATGAGCAGTTCTTC,CASSQGLAGGFGSYNEQFF
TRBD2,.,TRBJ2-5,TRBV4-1,TGCGCCAGCAGCCAAAAACCCGCGGGGACTAGCTTGGGAGAGACCCAGTACTTC,CASSQKPAGTSLGETQYF
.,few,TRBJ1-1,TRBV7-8,TGTGCCAGCAGCGTAGGGACACATGTGGCTGAAGCTTTCTTT,CASSVGTHVAEAFF
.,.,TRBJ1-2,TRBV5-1,TGCGCCAGCAGCTTGGGCCTGGGACTAAACTATGGCTACACCTTC,CASSLGLGLNYGYTF
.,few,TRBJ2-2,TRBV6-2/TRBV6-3,TGTGCCAGCAGTTTGGAGGGTGCGGGCACCGGGGAGCTGTTTTTT,CASSLEGAGTGELFF
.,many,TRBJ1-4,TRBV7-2,TGTGCCAGCAGCCCTACATACCAGAATGAAAAACTGTTTTTT,CASSPTYQNEKLFF
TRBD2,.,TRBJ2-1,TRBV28,TGTGCCAGCAGTTTAACACTAGCGGGAGCCTACAATGAGCAGTTCTTC,CASSLTLAGAYNEQFF
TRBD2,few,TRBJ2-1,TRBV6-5,TGTGCCAGCAGTTACTCCCCCCCGACTAGCGGGGTTTACAATGAGCAGTTCTTC,CASSYSPPTSGVYNEQFF